Listed here is a single TCR beta chain. The sample originates from a study of OX40 agonist ivuxolimab in advanced cancers. Sequenced by immunoSEQ multiplex PCR; TCRdb stores in-frame clones only, minus some. This sample has 70,000 or so clones; 92% occur once, and the top ten carry roughly 9.7%. The V gene lost 6 bases and the J gene lost 4 bases, with 16 bases spanning the gap. CDR1 is MNHEY and CDR2 is SMNVEV in the germline V gene (reference sequence). The CDR3 is 14 residues long. This chain joins TRBV27 and TRBJ2-7; a possible D gene is TRBD2 (6 bases). Sequences were derived from CD4+ or CD8+ T cells sorted from blood, sampled in a trial of the OX40 agonist ivuxolimab. The receptor's source is an adult with an advanced solid tumor such as melanoma, head and neck, liver or kidney cancer. CDR3 in DNA: TGTGCCAGCAGCGACCGAGGGGAGGTTTACGAGCAGTACTTC. It codes for CASSDRGEVYEQYF.